A single sample gave rise to the 10 T cell receptor beta chains below, sequenced in a study of PD-1 blockade in classical Hodgkin lymphoma. Assay used: immunoSEQ multiplex PCR; TCRdb lists only in-frame clones, some missing. The table records some 90,000 clones, 83% of them present only once. The time point: cycle 4 day 1 (C4D1), after less than 7 weeks of nivolumab. Relapse was seen in all patients after autologous stem cell transplantation, and brentuximab vedotin exposure was variable. Sequences were derived from peripheral blood mononuclear cells (PBMCs), sampled before the fourth cycle of nivolumab. The source is a human donor with classical Hodgkin lymphoma.

The chain has TRBV11-3 and TRBJ2-2; D unclear. The CDR3 spans 12 residues. The V gene lost 1 base and the J gene lost 9 bases, with 6 bases spanning the gap. Germline-derived CDR1 and CDR2 are SGHNT and YENEEA. The CDR3 sequence is CASSLGSRELFF. CDR3 nucleotide sequence: TGTGCCAGCAGCTTAGGGTCGCGGGAGCTGTTTTTT.

This clone was seen once. The chain carries TRBV11-2 and TRBJ2-5, with D uncertain. V was shortened by 0 bases and J by 1 base, with 9 bases between the two germline ends. CDR1 and CDR2 from the germline V gene are SGHAT and FQNNGV. The CDR3 totals 15 residues. This chain's CDR3 is CASSLDWSVQETQYF. The CDR3 DNA sequence: TGTGCCAGCAGCTTAGATTGGTCAGTCCAAGAGACCCAGTACTTC.

This clone was detected only a few times. In nucleotides, the CDR3 is TGTGCCATCAGTGCCTACAGGGGTAGTGCAGATACGCAGTATTTT. It yields the protein CAISAYRGSADTQYF. V usage is TRBV10-3 and J usage is TRBJ2-3; 7 nucleotides line up with TRBD1. Trimming cost V 4 bases and J 4 bases; bases outside gene matches: 8. The CDR3 consists of 15 residues. In germline, CDR1 is ENHRY, CDR2 SYGVKD.

This chain uses TRBV7-2 with TRBJ2-7; tentatively, D is TRBD2 (5 bases). This CDR3 contains 14 residues. Trimming removed 1 base from V and 2 bases from J, with 9 bases in between. In germline, CDR1 is SGHTA, CDR2 FQGNSA. CDR3 protein: CASSLGGSPYEQYF. The CDR3 DNA is TGTGCCAGCAGCTTAGGAGGGTCCCCCTACGAGCAGTACTTC.

The rearrangement uses TRBV5-4 and TRBJ1-1, with 9 bases matching TRBD1. Germline V lookup: CDR1 SGHNT, CDR2 YYREEE (reference sequence). The CDR3 contains 16 residues. The V segment lost 4 bases and the J segment 0 bases; nucleotides outside the gene matches: 7. CDR3 coding DNA: TGTGCCAGCAGCCCCAGGGGACAGGGATTGAACACTGAAGCTTTCTTT. It codes for CASSPRGQGLNTEAFF.

The V gene is TRBV30, the J gene TRBJ1-3; maybe TRBD1 (6 bases). Germline-derived CDR1 and CDR2 are GTSNPN and SVGIG (reference sequence). Trimming took off 0 bases at V and 4 bases at J, with 13 bases between the two ends. There are 15 residues in the CDR3. Here the CDR3 DNA reads TGTGCCTGGAGTGTTGGGGGGGCTGAAGGAAACACCATATATTTT. Protein sequence: CAWSVGGAEGNTIYF.

This clone was detected a few times. The rearrangement uses TRBV5-4 and TRBJ2-5; 7 bases are a match to TRBD2. The length of the CDR3 is 14 residues. From germline, CDR1 is SGHNT and CDR2 YYREEE (reference sequence). The ends lost 4 bases at V and 4 bases at J; junction bases unmatched: 7. CDR3 region: CASSQVAGVETQYF. The CDR3 DNA reads as TGTGCCAGCAGCCAGGTGGCGGGAGTAGAGACCCAGTACTTC. Drawing the rest from reference TRBV5-4 and TRBJ2-5, the complete variable domain is ETGVTQSPTHLIKTRGQQVTLRCSSQSGHNTVSWYQQALGQGPQFIFQYYREEENGRGNFPPRFSGLQFPNYSSELNVNALELDDSALYLCASSQVAGVETQYFGPGTRLLVL.

This clone was seen once. V gene TRBV5-1 combines with J gene TRBJ2-7; D is possibly TRBD1 (5 bases). V lost 0 bases, J lost 6 bases, and 13 bases lay in between. Per the germline V gene, CDR1 is SGHRS and CDR2 is YFSETQ. The CDR3 length is 14 residues. The CDR3: CASSLASDSGEQYF. The CDR3 DNA reads TGCGCCAGCAGCTTGGCCAGTGACAGTGGCGAGCAGTACTTC.

The rearrangement joins TRBV7-8 to TRBJ1-1; TRBD1 matches 9 bases. The CDR3 has 13 residues. Trimming cost V 5 bases and J 8 bases; bases outside gene matches: 6. The germline V gene has CDR1 SGHVS and CDR2 FQNEAQ. CDR3 coding DNA: TGTGCCAGCAGCCCGGGGACAGGGCTAGAAGCTTTCTTT. Protein sequence: CASSPGTGLEAFF.

The CDR3 coding sequence is TGTGCCAGTGCGACGTGGGGCAATGAGCAGTTCTTC. Amino acid sequence: CASATWGNEQFF. V is TRBV6-1 and J is TRBJ2-1; D unresolved. The CDR3 runs to 12 residues. The germline V gene encodes CDR1 MNHNS and CDR2 SASEGT. V lost 9 bases and J lost 6, with 12 bases in between.